One sample yielded the 32 T cell receptor beta chains listed below, sequenced in a study of siplizumab effects on memory and regulatory T cells. The data were produced by immunoSEQ multiplex PCR, yet TCRdb's version contains in-frame clones alone and is incomplete. The table shows 80,000 to 130,000 clones, with about 93% occurring only once. The material sequenced was Tregs sorted from blood. The receptors stem from a human donor in good health.

The rearrangement uses TRBV5-4 and TRBJ2-2, with D tentatively TRBD2 (6 bases). Germline V gene data show CDR1 as SGHNT and CDR2 as YYREEE (reference sequence). CDR3 length equals 14 residues. The ends were cut back, 3 bases at V and 3 bases at J, with 9 bases in the middle. This CDR3 is CASSSERDTGELFF. Written as DNA, the CDR3 is TGTGCCAGCAGCTCCGAGCGGGACACCGGGGAGCTGTTTTTT.

This rearrangement joins TRBV28 to TRBJ2-7, with a possible D match to TRBD2 (6 bases). The CDR3 runs to 12 residues. The germline V and J ends were trimmed by 6 bases and 3 bases, with 9 bases remaining between them. The V gene's germline CDR1 is MDHEN and CDR2 SYDVKM. CDR3 loop: CASRISGYEQYF. In nucleotides, the CDR3 is TGTGCCAGCAGAATTAGCGGCTACGAGCAGTACTTC.

The J gene is TRBJ2-3, the V gene TRBV29-1, with D unresolved. Trimming shortened V by 7 bases and J by 6 bases, and 11 bases separated the two germline ends. From germline, CDR1 is SQVTM and CDR2 ANQGSEA. The CDR3 has 11 amino acids. CDR3 bases: TGCAGCGCCAGACTCGGGGATACGCAGTATTTT. Translation: CSARLGDTQYF.

This clone was seen once. The chain has TRBV5-1 and TRBJ1-3; D ambiguous. Germline-derived CDR1 and CDR2 are SGHRS and YFSETQ. This CDR3 contains 17 residues. With 0 bases removed from V and 0 bases from J, the gap between germline ends came to 13 bases. The CDR3 region is CASSLDPGRSSGNTIYF. The CDR3 bases are TGCGCCAGCAGCTTGGATCCTGGGAGGAGCTCTGGAAACACCATATATTTT. Complete variable domain (other parts from reference TRBV5-1 and TRBJ1-3): KAGVTQTPRYLIKTRGQQVTLSCSPISGHRSVSWYQQTPGQGLQFLFEYFSETQRNKGNFPGRFSGRQFSNSRSEMNVSTLELGDSALYLCASSLDPGRSSGNTIYFGEGSWLTVV.

V and J are TRBV9 and TRBJ2-7; D is possibly TRBD2 (5 bases). CDR1 is SGDLS and CDR2 is YYNGEE in the germline V gene. V was pared by 8 bases and J by 5 bases, with 23 bases between. This CDR3 is built from 15 residues. The CDR3 DNA sequence: TGTGCCAGTTCGCCCTCGGTGGGAGTGGTCCACGAGCAGTACTTC. Protein product: CASSPSVGVVHEQYF. The full variable domain, in which reference TRBV9 and TRBJ2-7 provide the parts outside the CDR3, is DSGVTQTPKHLITATGQRVTLRCSPRSGDLSVYWYQQSLDQGLQFLIQYYNGEERAKGNILERFSAQQFPDLHSELNLSSLELGDSALYFCASSPSVGVVHEQYFGPGTRLTVT.

V is TRBV7-9 and J is TRBJ2-1, with 7 bases that match TRBD2. V was pared by 8 bases and J by 9 bases, with 10 bases of the junction left unmatched. This CDR3 contains 13 residues. The germline V gene encodes CDR1 SEHNR and CDR2 FQNEAQ (reference sequence). The CDR3 DNA is TGTGCCAGCCGCGGGAGTGGTCCCGGTGAGCAGTTCTTC. It codes for CASRGSGPGEQFF.

V usage is TRBV28 and J usage is TRBJ1-2; D uncertain. CDR3 length: 12 amino acids. V lost 1 base, J lost 8 bases, and 8 bases lay in between. Per the germline V gene, CDR1 is MDHEN and CDR2 is SYDVKM. DNA for the CDR3: TGTGCCAGCAGTTTATTGCAGACCGGCTACACCTTC. It is translated as CASSLLQTGYTF.

V gene TRBV11-2 combines with J gene TRBJ2-1; 10 bases agree with TRBD2. The CDR3 extends over 14 amino acids. V was pared by 6 bases and J by 7 bases, with 6 bases of the junction left unmatched. The V gene's germline CDR1 is SGHAT and CDR2 FQNNGV. The CDR3 nucleotides read TGTGCCAGCAGATTTAGCGGGAGGAGGAATGAGCAGTTCTTC. Amino acid sequence: CASRFSGRRNEQFF.

V is TRBV27 and J is TRBJ2-7, with TRBD2 identical over 7 bases. V gave up 5 bases and J gave up 0 bases; unmatched junction bases: 10. CDR1 MNHEY and CDR2 SMNVEV come from the germline V gene (reference sequence). The CDR3 is 16 residues long. The CDR3 coding sequence is TGTGCCAGCAGTATGGGTGGGGGGGTTCCCTCCTACGAGCAGTACTTC. Translation gives CASSMGGGVPSYEQYF.

This chain connects TRBV9 to TRBJ1-4; 10 bases are a match to TRBD1. After removal of 0 bases from V and 8 bases from J, the junction contained 7 bases not matched to a gene. Germline-derived CDR1 and CDR2 are SGDLS and YYNGEE. This CDR3 region has 16 residues. The chain's CDR3 is CASSVGGTGVGEKLFF. CDR3 bases: TGTGCCAGCAGCGTAGGAGGGACAGGGGTGGGAGAAAAACTGTTTTTT. Using reference TRBV9 and TRBJ1-4 for the parts outside the CDR3, the full variable domain is DSGVTQTPKHLITATGQRVTLRCSPRSGDLSVYWYQQSLDQGLQFLIQYYNGEERAKGNILERFSAQQFPDLHSELNLSSLELGDSALYFCASSVGGTGVGEKLFFGSGTQLSVL.

This rearrangement joins TRBV7-9 to TRBJ1-1; D is unclear. The CDR3 length is 14 residues. Germline-derived CDR1 and CDR2 are SEHNR and FQNEAQ (reference sequence). V lost 0 bases and J 3 bases, leaving 8 bases between the germline ends. The CDR3 nucleotides are TGTGCCAGCAGCTTAGCTCTCCTCTACACTGAAGCTTTCTTT. Translation: CASSLALLYTEAFF.

The rearrangement uses TRBV30 and TRBJ2-7, with 13 nucleotides matching TRBD2. The CDR3 covers 14 residues. V dropped 5 bases and J dropped 4; count of bases not matched to a gene: 5. The germline CDR1 and CDR2 sequences are GTSNPN and SVGIG (reference sequence). The DNA for the CDR3 is TGTGCCTGGGGTCGGACTAGCGGGAGATACGAGCAGTACTTC. It codes for CAWGRTSGRYEQYF.

This rearrangement joins TRBV5-1 to TRBJ2-7; tentatively, D is TRBD1 (6 bases). Germline lookup yields CDR1 SGHRS and CDR2 YFSETQ. The CDR3 consists of 14 residues. Trimming took off 4 bases at V and 2 bases at J, with 13 bases between the two ends. CDR3: CASSPPDSAYEQYF. CDR3 DNA sequence: TGCGCCAGCAGCCCGCCGGACAGTGCCTACGAGCAGTACTTC.

The table lists this clone with a few counts. The genes are TRBV1 and TRBJ2-1; TRBD2 reflects the table's D call only, with no check against the DNA. TRBV1 is a recognized pseudogene. The CDR3 is 18 residues long. The CDR3 DNA follows: TGCACCAGCAGCCAAGGAAGTGGCGGGAGCAGCTCCTACAATGAGCAGTTCTTC. It is translated as CTSSQGSGGSSSYNEQFF.

The chain joins TRBV28 to TRBJ2-1; 9 positions agree with TRBD2. The CDR3 length is 16 residues. CDR1 is MDHEN and CDR2 is SYDVKM in the germline V gene. V lost 5 bases and J lost 3; bases outside the gene matches: 8. CDR3 sequence: CASSKLAGIFYNEQFF. CDR3 DNA sequence: TGTGCCAGCAGTAAACTAGCGGGCATCTTCTACAATGAGCAGTTCTTC.

The chain employs TRBV9 and TRBJ1-3; weak D call: TRBD1 (5 bases). Between the trimmed V and J ends, which lost 1 base and 6 bases, there was a span of 11 bases. The CDR3 consists of 14 residues. CDR1 SGDLS and CDR2 YYNGEE come from the germline V gene. The DNA of the CDR3 is TGTGCCAGCAGCGTACTCGACAGCCCAAACACCATATATTTT. This translates into CASSVLDSPNTIYF.

A few counts support this clone. The V and J genes are TRBV19 and TRBJ2-3; TRBD1 agrees at 9 bases. The V and J ends lost 7 bases and 0 bases, in that order; junction bases with no gene match: 5. The CDR3 extends over 15 amino acids. Germline assignment: CDR1 LNHDA and CDR2 SQIVND (reference sequence). The CDR3 DNA reads as TGTGCCAGTAAACACAGGGGGCTTAGCACAGATACGCAGTATTTT. Encoded protein: CASKHRGLSTDTQYF.

The chain couples TRBV19 to TRBJ1-5; no clear D. This CDR3 has 15 amino acids. V was pared by 3 bases and J by 2 bases, with 11 bases between. The germline V gene encodes CDR1 LNHDA and CDR2 SQIVND (reference sequence). The CDR3 reads CASSIRGNGNQPQHF. The CDR3 nucleotides read TGTGCCAGTAGTATTCGGGGTAACGGCAATCAGCCCCAGCATTTT.

The chain links TRBV6-5 to TRBJ1-1; maybe TRBD1 (6 bases). Per the germline V gene, CDR1 is MNHEY and CDR2 is SVGAGI. V was trimmed by 6 bases and J by 8 bases, leaving 16 bases between them. This CDR3 spans 13 amino acids. The CDR3 here is CASRPRQAREAFF. CDR3 coding DNA: TGTGCCAGCAGACCCAGACAGGCAAGAGAAGCTTTCTTT.

V gene TRBV18 combines with J gene TRBJ2-3; D remains ambiguous. The CDR3 consists of 13 residues. Trimming stripped 3 bases from V and 6 bases from J, with 10 bases between. CDR1 KGHSH and CDR2 LQKENI come from the germline V gene. DNA of the CDR3: TGTGCCAGCTCACCCCCCAATGGGGATACGCAGTATTTT. This codes for CASSPPNGDTQYF.

This chain's CDR3 is CASRRTVNQPQHF. Here the CDR3 DNA reads TGTGCCAGCCGGCGGACGGTGAATCAGCCCCAGCATTTT. The V call is TRBV2, the J call TRBJ1-5; D gene unclear. CDR3 size: 13 residues. Trimming removed 8 bases at V and 4 bases at J, with 12 bases between. Germline values: CDR1 SNHLY, CDR2 FYNNEI.

The chain couples TRBV27 to TRBJ1-1; 8 positions match TRBD1. This CDR3 contains 16 residues. Trimming at V came to 5 bases and at J to 1 base, leaving 9 bases not matched to a gene. Germline V lookup: CDR1 MNHEY, CDR2 SMNVEV (reference sequence). The CDR3 loop reads CASSTRTGFGNTEAFF. The CDR3 nucleotides are TGTGCCAGCAGTACCCGGACAGGGTTTGGGAACACTGAAGCTTTCTTT.

The chain joins TRBV2 to TRBJ2-7; 10 bases fit TRBD1. CDR1 and CDR2 (germline): SNHLY, FYNNEI. CDR3 length: 15 residues. V lost 3 bases, J lost 7 bases, and 9 bases stayed unmatched. Written as DNA, the CDR3 is TGTGCCAGCAGTGATGCGGACAGGGGGGCGCGGGAGCAGTACTTC. Translated: CASSDADRGAREQYF.

CDR3 nucleotides: TGCAGCGTTGGCAGGTGGGGTTACGAGCAGTACTTC. Translation: CSVGRWGYEQYF. The chain carries TRBV29-1 and TRBJ2-7; D not certain. The CDR3 length is 12 residues. The V end lost 4 bases, the J end lost 4 bases, and 11 bases lay between the germline ends. The germline gives CDR1 SQVTM, CDR2 ANQGSEA.

The J gene is TRBJ2-3, the V gene TRBV9; tentative D call: TRBD1 (6 bases). V was pared by 2 bases and J by 6 bases, with 13 bases between. There are 14 residues in the CDR3. Germline CDR1 reads SGDLS; CDR2 reads YYNGEE. The CDR3 DNA reads as TGTGCCAGCAGCGTTCAGGGGATGCGGGATACGCAGTATTTT. Translated: CASSVQGMRDTQYF.

The CDR3 loop is CASREQGPAFF. The CDR3 nucleotides are TGTGCCAGCAGGGAACAGGGCCCCGCTTTCTTT. The chain uses TRBV2 and TRBJ1-1, with a tentative D call TRBD1 (6 bases). The length of the CDR3 is 11 residues. The V gene's germline CDR1 is SNHLY and CDR2 FYNNEI. V lost 6 bases to trimming and J lost 11 bases, with 13 bases between them.

This chain links TRBV18 with TRBJ2-5, with D hard to call. The CDR3 extends over 17 amino acids. Germline loops: CDR1 KGHSH, CDR2 LQKENI. Trimming shortened V by 3 bases and J by 2 bases, and 19 bases separated the two germline ends. The CDR3 nucleotides read TGTGCCAGCTCACCCCCTCATCCCATCCGCATACAAGAGACCCAGTACTTC. Amino acids: CASSPPHPIRIQETQYF.

This rearrangement joins TRBV19 to TRBJ2-1; 8 positions agree with TRBD2. Germline values: CDR1 LNHDA, CDR2 SQIVND (reference sequence). The CDR3 loop spans 18 amino acids. V lost 6 bases and J lost 5; bases outside the gene matches: 18. CDR3 DNA: TGTGCCAGTAGAAAAGGTTCGGGAGGGCCACCGGGGAACAATGAGCAGTTCTTC. Translated, it gives CASRKGSGGPPGNNEQFF. Looking up the rest from reference TRBV19 and TRBJ2-1 gives the full variable domain: DGGITQSPKYLFRKEGQNVTLSCEQNLNHDAMYWYRQDPGQGLRLIYYSQIVNDFQKGDIAEGYSVSREKKESFPLTVTSAQKNPTAFYLCASRKGSGGPPGNNEQFFGPGTRLTVL.

The rearrangement joins TRBV4-1 to TRBJ1-2, with D unresolved. Per the germline V gene, CDR1 is MGHRA and CDR2 is YSYEKL. V was cut by 3 bases and J by 8 bases, with 19 bases left in between. The length of the CDR3 is 15 residues. CDR3 nucleotide sequence: TGCGCCAGCAGCCACTTGAGTCAGGTACCTGGCGGCTACACCTTC. It is translated as CASSHLSQVPGGYTF.

The chain joins TRBV20-1 to TRBJ1-2; no clear D. The CDR3 covers 11 residues. Germline CDR1 and CDR2: DFQATT and SNEGSKA (reference sequence). V lost 0 bases, J lost 14 bases, and 13 bases lay in between. This CDR3 is CSARDPLFVTF. Written as DNA, the CDR3 is TGCAGTGCTAGAGATCCCCTCTTCGTAACCTTC.

CDR3 DNA: TGTGCCAGTAGTATCCCCGGGATACTAACCGGAACCATATATTTT. Amino acids: CASSIPGILTGTIYF. The chain couples TRBV19 to TRBJ1-3; D remains unclear. The length of the CDR3 is 15 residues. The V end was cut by 3 bases, the J end by 10 bases, with 19 bases between. Germline CDR1 reads LNHDA; CDR2 reads SQIVND (reference sequence).

The J gene is TRBJ2-2, the V gene TRBV30; D is ambiguous. V lost 0 bases to trimming and J lost 4 bases, with 6 bases between them. Germline-derived CDR1 and CDR2 are GTSNPN and SVGIG (reference sequence). This CDR3 region has 13 residues. The CDR3 DNA follows: TGTGCCTGGAGTGTAATACCCACCGGGGAGCTGTTTTTT. This gives the protein CAWSVIPTGELFF.